Shown below are 21 T cell receptor beta chains from a single sample sequenced in a study of radiation and T cells in renal cell carcinoma. TCRdb's table, derived via immunoSEQ multiplex PCR, lists solely in-frame clones and lacks some. The table records over 60,000 clones, roughly 85% of them present only once. Time point here: blood 4 weeks post-SBRT, at nephrectomy. As for treatment: 15 Gy SBRT to primary tumor, nephrectomy 4 weeks later. The specimen comprised blood, sampled from a patient whose treatment included radiotherapy and nephrectomy. The receptors shown here come from a woman aged 55-70 years with renal cell carcinoma.

V gene TRBV27 combines with J gene TRBJ2-2, with 14 bases matching TRBD2. The germline V gene has CDR1 MNHEY and CDR2 SMNVEV (reference sequence). There are 15 residues in the CDR3. V lost 6 bases and J lost 8; bases outside the gene matches: 5. In DNA, the CDR3 is TGTGCCAGCAGGGGACTAGCGGGGGATAGAGGGGAGCTGTTTTTT. Its protein is CASRGLAGDRGELFF.

J is TRBJ2-6 and V is TRBV29-1; D is uncertain. This CDR3 comprises 18 residues. Germline V gives CDR1 SQVTM, CDR2 ANQGSEA. V lost 7 bases to trimming and J lost 4 bases, with 26 bases between them. The CDR3 DNA reads TGCAGCGAATCCTTTCCTAACCCCCCTGGGTTCGGGGCCAACGTCCTGACTTTC. It translates to CSESFPNPPGFGANVLTF.

This clone occurred once. The chain carries TRBV5-1 and TRBJ2-1, with a weak D call TRBD1 (6 bases). Trimming pared 4 bases from V and 3 bases from J, leaving 17 bases between. CDR3 length: 16 residues. Per germline, CDR1 SGHRS and CDR2 YFSETQ. The CDR3: CASSQNQVQGYNEQFF. CDR3 nucleotide sequence: TGCGCCAGCAGCCAAAACCAGGTACAGGGCTACAATGAGCAGTTCTTC.

The chain carries TRBV7-2 and TRBJ1-2, with D unresolved. V was shortened by 0 bases and J by 2 bases, with 7 bases between the two germline ends. CDR1 SGHTA and CDR2 FQGNSA come from the germline V gene. There are 14 residues in the CDR3. CDR3 loop: CASSLAPGNYGYTF. CDR3 DNA: TGTGCCAGCAGCTTAGCGCCGGGAAACTATGGCTACACCTTC.

The J gene is TRBJ2-5, the V gene TRBV4-1; no clear D. The DNA matches TRBJ2-7 better at its end, which makes the J call doubtful. Germline lookup yields CDR1 MGHRA and CDR2 YSYEKL. The CDR3 extends over 13 amino acids. The CDR3 DNA reads as TGCGCCAGCAGCCAACAGATCTCCTACGAGCAGTACTTC. It codes for CASSQQISYEQYF.

CDR3 region: CASSTIGDTQYF. The CDR3 nucleotides read TGTGCCAGCAGTACCATTGGAGATACGCAGTATTTT. V is TRBV6-5 and J is TRBJ2-3; D remains ambiguous. The CDR3 sequence is 12 residues long. The germline V gene has CDR1 MNHEY and CDR2 SVGAGI. V gave up 5 bases and J gave up 5 bases, with 8 bases separating them.

A few counts support this clone. This sequence joins TRBV6-6 and TRBJ1-5; possible D gene TRBD1, 6 bases. CDR1 MNHNY and CDR2 SVGAGI come from the germline V gene (reference sequence). The CDR3 loop spans 14 amino acids. The V and J ends lost 4 bases and 2 bases respectively, with 9 bases between them. The chain's CDR3 is CASSLGQRNQPQHF. CDR3 coding DNA: TGTGCCAGCAGTTTAGGACAGCGCAATCAGCCCCAGCATTTT.

The chain recombines TRBV29-1 with TRBJ1-4; D is unclear. Germline CDR1 and CDR2: SQVTM and ANQGSEA. V was cut by 7 bases and J by 8 bases, with 14 bases left in between. CDR3 length equals 12 residues. CDR3 sequence reads: CSGLFGGEKLFF. The CDR3 bases are TGCAGCGGGCTGTTTGGTGGGGAAAAACTGTTTTTT.

The chain employs TRBV7-2 and TRBJ2-2; no clear D gene. CDR1 is SGHTA, CDR2 FQGNSA, per germline. The V end lost 6 bases, the J end lost 5 bases, and 13 bases lay between the germline ends. The CDR3 spans 14 residues. CDR3 loop: CASSGPRRTGELFF. DNA of the CDR3: TGTGCCAGCAGTGGACCCAGGCGAACCGGGGAGCTGTTTTTT.

The chain links TRBV7-6 to TRBJ2-1; 15 nucleotides align to TRBD2. Trimming took 1 base from V and 8 from J; bases not matched to a gene: 0. The length of the CDR3 is 15 residues. Germline V gene sequence: CDR1 SGHVS, CDR2 FNYEAQ. The DNA of the CDR3 is TGTGCCAGCAGCTTAGGGACTAGCGGGAGGGATGAGCAGTTCTTC. Its translation: CASSLGTSGRDEQFF.

Remarks on this clone: Other DNA sequences within the sample encode an identical CDR3. The chain employs TRBV5-1 and TRBJ1-2; D perhaps matches TRBD1 (6 bases). The CDR3 is 13 amino acids. V lost 0 bases and J 7 bases, leaving 10 bases between the germline ends. From germline, CDR1 is SGHRS and CDR2 YFSETQ. DNA of the CDR3: TGCGCCAGCAGCTTGGAGGGGGGTCGTGGCTACACCTTC. This codes for CASSLEGGRGYTF.

This clone was recorded a few times. The CDR3 loop reads CASSPGVAKNIQYF. The DNA for the CDR3 is TGTGCCAGCTCTCCAGGGGTGGCCAAAAACATTCAGTACTTC. This chain links TRBV18 with TRBJ2-4; maybe TRBD1 (6 bases). The V end was cut by 6 bases, the J end by 1 base, with 10 bases between. Germline CDR1 reads KGHSH; CDR2 reads LQKENI. This CDR3 has 14 amino acids.

The chain links TRBV5-1 to TRBJ2-7, with D possibly matching TRBD1 (6 bases). Between the trimmed V and J ends, which lost 1 base and 2 bases, there was a span of 13 bases. Germline CDR1 is SGHRS and CDR2 is YFSETQ. The CDR3 contains 15 residues. The CDR3: CASSLRGSGTYEQYF. CDR3 coding DNA: TGCGCCAGCAGCTTGAGGGGGTCGGGAACCTACGAGCAGTACTTC.

The chain combines TRBV5-1 with TRBJ2-5; TRBD2 might be the D (6 bases). CDR1 SGHRS and CDR2 YFSETQ come from the germline V gene. V lost 5 bases to trimming and J lost 3 bases, with 14 bases between them. The CDR3 covers 14 residues. In nucleotides, the CDR3 is TGCGCCAGCAGTGGCATGGGGGGAAAAGAGACCCAGTACTTC. Its protein is CASSGMGGKETQYF.

The rearrangement joins TRBV4-2 to TRBJ1-2; 8 nucleotides match TRBD1. The CDR3 loop spans 15 amino acids. Germline V gene lookup returns CDR1 LGHNA and CDR2 YNFKEQ. J gave up 2 bases and V 1 base, and 3 bases lay outside the gene matches. The CDR3 sequence is CASSQGNRGNYGYTF. The CDR3, as DNA: TGTGCCAGCAGCCAAGGTAACAGGGGGAACTATGGCTACACCTTC.

The chain couples TRBV7-3 to TRBJ2-1; possibly TRBD1 for D (6 bases). CDR3 length: 15 residues. V was clipped by 5 bases and J by 5 bases, with 16 bases between them. The germline CDR1 and CDR2 sequences are SGHTA and FQGTGA. In nucleotides, the CDR3 is TGTGCCAGCAGCCTCTTGGACAGCAGAGACAATGAGCAGTTCTTC. Its protein product is CASSLLDSRDNEQFF.

This chain connects TRBV2 to TRBJ1-2, with TRBD1 matching over 7 bases. Germline CDR1 and CDR2: SNHLY and FYNNEI. V shed 4 bases, J shed 4 bases, and the junction held 3 bases outside the gene matches. The CDR3 is 13 amino acids. CDR3 region: CASSVGTAYGYTF. Written as DNA, the CDR3 is TGTGCCAGCAGTGTCGGGACAGCCTATGGCTACACCTTC.

V usage is TRBV5-1 and J usage is TRBJ2-1, with unresolved D. The V and J ends lost 0 bases and 11 bases respectively, with 18 bases between them. Germline CDR1 reads SGHRS; CDR2 reads YFSETQ. The CDR3 has 15 residues. The CDR3 here is CASSLDGWPSSQQFF. The CDR3 DNA reads TGCGCCAGCAGCTTGGATGGGTGGCCGTCCTCCCAGCAGTTCTTC. The entire variable domain, with the rest obtained from reference TRBV5-1 and TRBJ2-1, is as follows: KAGVTQTPRYLIKTRGQQVTLSCSPISGHRSVSWYQQTPGQGLQFLFEYFSETQRNKGNFPGRFSGRQFSNSRSEMNVSTLELGDSALYLCASSLDGWPSSQQFFGPGTRLTVL.

By sample share, this clone is medium-sized. The V gene is TRBV5-8, the J gene TRBJ1-3; no reliable D call. The V gene's germline CDR1 is SGHTS and CDR2 YDEGEE. The CDR3 consists of 12 residues. V lost 1 base and J lost 7, with 6 bases in between. Written as DNA, the CDR3 is TGTGCCAGCAGCTTGAGGCAGAACACCATATATTTT. Translation gives CASSLRQNTIYF.

The chain is built from TRBV9 and TRBJ1-6; a possible D gene is TRBD1 (6 bases). The CDR3 has 15 amino acids. Between the trimmed V and J ends, which lost 2 bases and 9 bases, there was a span of 15 bases. Germline loops: CDR1 SGDLS, CDR2 YYNGEE. As DNA, the CDR3 is TGTGCCAGCAGCGTCACACAGGGTACTACTTCACCCCTCCACTTT. Encoded protein: CASSVTQGTTSPLHF. The entire variable domain, with the rest obtained from reference TRBV9 and TRBJ1-6, is as follows: DSGVTQTPKHLITATGQRVTLRCSPRSGDLSVYWYQQSLDQGLQFLIQYYNGEERAKGNILERFSAQQFPDLHSELNLSSLELGDSALYFCASSVTQGTTSPLHFGNGTRLTVT.

The J gene is TRBJ2-1, the V gene TRBV14; D gene unclear. Germline V gene data show CDR1 as SGHDN and CDR2 as FVKESK. This CDR3 is 13 amino acids long. Trimming shortened V by 4 bases and J by 4 bases, and 8 bases separated the two germline ends. The CDR3 is CASSPTEYNEQFF. The CDR3 nucleotides read TGTGCCAGCAGCCCTACAGAATACAATGAGCAGTTCTTC.